This T cell receptor (beta chain) was retrieved from a study of T cell changes during pregnancy in multiple sclerosis. Repertoires were generated with immunoSEQ multiplex PCR, while TCRdb's copy carries only in-frame clones and drops some. The sample consists of 70,000 to 90,000 clones, around 95% of them appearing once. The input for sequencing was peripheral blood, taken in the second trimester of pregnancy. The receptor was isolated from a female donor in good health, enrolled as a control in a pregnancy study.

CDR3: CASSLSLPTFEETQYF. CDR3 nucleotides: TGTGCCAGCAGCTTGTCTCTCCCGACTTTCGAAGAGACCCAGTACTTC. This sequence joins TRBV5-6 and TRBJ2-5; D unresolved. Looked up from germline, CDR1 is SGHDT and CDR2 is YYEEEE. The CDR3 covers 16 residues. V gave up 1 base and J gave up 3 bases, with 16 bases separating them.